Each of the 31 T cell receptor beta chains below was sequenced from the same sample in a study of T cell clonality in common variable immunodeficiency. Here immunoSEQ multiplex PCR was the method, and the copy in TCRdb shows in-frame clones only, minus some. The data show under 40,000 clones, with none appearing a single time. Sequenced input: peripheral blood mononuclear cells. The receptors originated from a person aged 18 to 70 in good health.

Many counts were recorded for this clone. The read finishes 3 residues shy of the CDR3 end, and the germline J gene is used to complete it. This chain links TRBV9 with TRBJ2-7; 10 bases are shared with TRBD1. The germline CDR1 and CDR2 sequences are SGDLS and YYNGEE. CDR3 length: 15 amino acids. V gave up 0 bases and J gave up 6 bases; unmatched junction bases: 6. The DNA read from the CDR3 is TGTGCCAGCAGCGTAGGAGGGACAGGGGCCGGCGAG. Translating gives CASSVGGTGAGE. The entire CDR3 protein reads CASSVGGTGAGEQYF.

Ten or more counts support this clone. CDR3 amino acids: CASSFISRDTEAFF. Incomplete CDR3 DNA: TGTGCCAGCAGCTTCATCTCACGGGACACTGAA. The chain has TRBV5-5 and TRBJ1-1; no reliable D call. The read ends 3 residues shy of where the CDR3 ends; the end is completed using the germline J gene. V was clipped by 2 bases and J by 3 bases, with 11 bases between them. CDR1 is SGHKS and CDR2 is YYEKEE in the germline V gene (reference sequence). The CDR3 runs 14 residues. The full variable domain, with the rest looked up from reference TRBV5-5 and TRBJ1-1, is DAGVTQSPTHLIKTRGQQVTLRCSPISGHKSVSWYQQVLGQGPQFIFQYYEKEERGRGNFPDRFSARQFPNYSSELNVNALLLGDSALYLCASSFISRDTEAFFGQGTRLTVV.

This clone appeared many times. Read sequence stops 3 residues before the CDR3 end, and the germline J gene provides the missing end. The rearrangement joins TRBV6-2 or TRBV6-3 to TRBJ2-3, with 8 bases that match TRBD2. This CDR3 region has 15 residues. The germline V gene encodes CDR1 MNHEY and CDR2 SVGEGT. V lost 10 bases, J lost 1 base, and 10 bases stayed unmatched. The CDR3 bases that were read are TGTGCCACCCGAACGGGGGGGGCGGGCACAGATACG. Residues: CATRTGGAGTDT. The entire CDR3 protein is CATRTGGAGTDTQYF.

This clone was counted ten times or more. The observed sequence ends 3 residues before the CDR3 terminus, with the missing tail filled in from the germline J gene. The V call is TRBV5-1, the J call TRBJ2-1; maybe TRBD1 (5 bases). Trimming stripped 1 base from V and 2 bases from J, with 7 bases between. Germline V lookup: CDR1 SGHRS, CDR2 YFSETQ. The CDR3 spans 14 residues. CDR3 DNA (partial): TGCGCCAGCAGCTTGTCCAGGGCCTACAATGAG. Translated: CASSLSRAYNE. The entire CDR3 protein is CASSLSRAYNEQFF.

In its sample, this clone was seen many times. The sequence runs out 3 residues before the end of the CDR3; the remainder is reconstructed from the germline J gene. The chain is built from TRBV12-3 or TRBV12-4 and TRBJ1-6; TRBD1 is a possible D gene (5 bases). Between the trimmed V and J ends, which lost 5 bases and 4 bases, there was a span of 12 bases. The CDR3 consists of 15 residues. The CDR3 sequence is CASSLRQPYNSPLHF. The DNA read from the CDR3 is TGTGCCAGCAGTCTTAGACAGCCTTATAATTCACCC.

Many counts were recorded for this clone. The read is 3 residues too short to cover the CDR3 end, so that end is filled in from the germline J gene. J is TRBJ1-5 and V is TRBV19; D unresolved. CDR3 length equals 18 residues. Germline CDR1 and CDR2: LNHDA and SQIVND (reference sequence). The V end lost 4 bases, the J end lost 3 bases, and 22 bases lay between the germline ends. The part of the CDR3 DNA that was read is TGTGCCAGTAGTAAAGCGGGCCCTGGCCAAAATACCAATCAGCCC. Protein: CASSKAGPGQNTNQP. The whole CDR3 sequence reads CASSKAGPGQNTNQPQHF.

This clone has at least ten counts. Coverage ceases 3 residues before the CDR3 finishes, and the germline J gene fills in the end. The chain couples TRBV7-9 to TRBJ1-2, with 7 bases fitting TRBD1. Germline V gene sequence: CDR1 SEHNR, CDR2 FQNEAQ (reference sequence). V shed 3 bases and J 5 bases; nucleotides not matched to a gene: 3. This CDR3 has 13 residues. CDR3 amino acids: CASSLGQLYGYTF. Partial CDR3 DNA: TGTGCCAGCAGCTTGGGACAGCTTTATGGC.

This clone has ten or more counts. Germline is not matched at one junction end, which may reflect a read error. CDR3 DNA (partial): TGCGCCAGCAGCTATAAAACTAGCGCCTACAATGAG. Its protein product is CASSYKTSAYNE. The whole CDR3 protein is CASSYKTSAYNEQFF. This chain uses TRBV4-2 with TRBJ2-1, with 7 bases lining up with TRBD2. The read falls 3 residues short of the CDR3 end, and the missing part is taken from the germline J gene. Germline V lookup: CDR1 LGHNA, CDR2 YNFKEQ. CDR3 length equals 15 residues.

This clone was counted many times. The CDR3 end falls 3 residues outside the read, so it is completed with the germline J gene. This chain connects TRBV10-2 to TRBJ1-4, with D possibly TRBD1 on 5 matching bases. Trimming took off 8 bases at V and 5 bases at J, with 15 bases between the two ends. This CDR3 contains 14 residues. Germline V gene data show CDR1 as WSHSY and CDR2 as SAAADI. The sequenced CDR3 bases are TGCGCCAGCTCACGGGGGGGGAGAAATGAAAAA. Amino acids: CASSRGGRNEK. From start to end, the CDR3 is CASSRGGRNEKLFF.

This clone was observed at least ten times. The CDR3 is cut off 3 residues early in the read; its end comes from the germline J gene. The chain combines TRBV2 with TRBJ1-5, with TRBD1 matching 7 bases. V lost 7 bases and J lost 5; bases outside the gene matches: 8. CDR3 length equals 14 residues. The V gene's germline CDR1 is SNHLY and CDR2 FYNNEI. The covered CDR3 bases are TGTGCCAGCAACAGGGACAGTTCAGATCAGCCC. As protein: CASNRDSSDQP. The whole CDR3 sequence reads CASNRDSSDQPQHF.

This clone was seen repeatedly, ten times or more. The CDR3 extends 3 residues past the end of the read, so its final part is completed from the germline J gene. The chain has TRBV7-2 and TRBJ1-1; TRBD1 might be the D (5 bases). Trimming took 5 bases from V and 4 from J, leaving 11 bases between them. The CDR3 runs 13 residues. Germline values: CDR1 SGHTA, CDR2 FQGNSA. This CDR3 reads CASSLRRGTEAFF. The DNA read from the CDR3 is TGTGCCAGCAGCCTCAGGAGGGGCACTGAA.

In this sample, this clone turned up many times. The sequenced fragment ends 3 residues before the CDR3 boundary, so the rest is inferred from the germline J gene. The V call is TRBV20-1, the J call TRBJ2-5; unclear D gene. Germline CDR1 and CDR2: DFQATT and SNEGSKA (reference sequence). CDR3 length: 13 residues. V was trimmed by 0 bases and J by 5 bases, leaving 10 bases between them. The CDR3 reads CSARDQVMETQYF. The covered CDR3 bases are TGCAGTGCTAGAGATCAGGTCATGGAGACC.

This clone occurred many times. The CDR3 end lies 3 residues beyond the end of the read and is filled in from the germline J gene. The chain joins TRBV30 to TRBJ2-7; 11 nucleotides align to TRBD2. This CDR3 is built from 14 residues. Germline CDR1 and CDR2: GTSNPN and SVGIG (reference sequence). The ends lost 3 bases at V and 2 bases at J; junction bases unmatched: 3. The sequenced part of the CDR3 DNA is TGTGCCTGGAGATGGACTAGCGGGCCCTACGAG. Translating it yields CAWRWTSGPYE. The whole CDR3 protein is CAWRWTSGPYEQYF.

This clone came up many times. Read coverage stops 3 residues before the CDR3 terminus; the germline J gene supplies the remainder. The J gene is TRBJ1-3, the V gene TRBV19, with 7 nucleotides matching TRBD1. In germline, CDR1 is LNHDA, CDR2 SQIVND (reference sequence). The V and J ends lost 3 bases and 3 bases, in that order; junction bases with no gene match: 5. The CDR3 spans 15 residues. The covered CDR3 bases are TGTGCCAGTAGTATCTCTGCAGGGGGTGGAAACACC. Amino acids: CASSISAGGGNT. The full CDR3 is CASSISAGGGNTIYF. Looking up the rest from reference TRBV19 and TRBJ1-3 gives the full variable domain: DGGITQSPKYLFRKEGQNVTLSCEQNLNHDAMYWYRQDPGQGLRLIYYSQIVNDFQKGDIAEGYSVSREKKESFPLTVTSAQKNPTAFYLCASSISAGGGNTIYFGEGSWLTVV.

This clone was found many times. The read comes to an end 3 residues before the CDR3 does, leaving the germline J gene to fill in the end. The chain uses TRBV30 and TRBJ1-1; 10 bases fit TRBD1. There are 16 residues in the CDR3. Germline-derived CDR1 and CDR2 are GTSNPN and SVGIG (reference sequence). With V trimmed by 2 bases and J by 2 bases, 8 bases remained unmatched. CDR3 bases read: TGTGCCTGGAGTCGACAGGGGGCAGGCGGTAACACTGAA. The encoded protein is CAWSRQGAGGNTE. The full CDR3 protein reads CAWSRQGAGGNTEAFF.

Many counts were recorded for this clone. The sequence runs out 3 residues before the end of the CDR3; the remainder is reconstructed from the germline J gene. The rearrangement joins TRBV18 to TRBJ1-1; no definite D call. In germline, CDR1 is KGHSH, CDR2 LQKENI. V was shortened by 6 bases and J by 1 base, with 18 bases between the two germline ends. The length of the CDR3 is 16 residues. The CDR3 region is CASSLYQELSNTEAFF. The CDR3 bases that were read are TGTGCCAGCTCGCTCTACCAGGAACTTTCGAACACTGAA.

This clone has a count of ten or more. The CDR3 goes on 3 residues after the read ends, and that part is filled in from the germline J gene. This chain links TRBV13 with TRBJ2-6, with D tentatively TRBD1 (6 bases). V lost 3 bases and J 2 bases, leaving 8 bases between the germline ends. The CDR3 spans 15 residues. The V gene's germline CDR1 is PRHDT and CDR2 FYEKMQ (reference sequence). The covered CDR3 bases are TGTGCCAGCAGCTTCACAGGGCCTGGGGCCAACGTC. Its translation: CASSFTGPGANV. Given in full, the CDR3 is CASSFTGPGANVLTF.

On this clone: The read stops 3 residues short of the end of the CDR3; the missing end is completed from the germline J gene. This chain joins TRBV7-8 and TRBJ2-3, with 11 nucleotides matching TRBD2. V lost 5 bases to trimming and J lost 4 bases; unmatched junction nucleotides: 5. This CDR3 has 15 residues. Germline V gene lookup returns CDR1 SGHVS and CDR2 FQNEAQ. CDR3: CASSPLAGAADTQYF. CDR3 DNA, as far as it was read: TGTGCCAGCAGCCCACTAGCGGGGGCCGCAGATACG.

This clone was detected ten times or more. The CDR3 goes on 3 residues after the read ends, and that part is filled in from the germline J gene. This rearrangement joins TRBV19 to TRBJ1-1; weak D call: TRBD1 (6 bases). CDR3 length: 15 residues. Trimming took off 3 bases at V and 1 base at J, with 12 bases between the two ends. Germline V gene lookup returns CDR1 LNHDA and CDR2 SQIVND (reference sequence). The DNA read from the CDR3 is TGTGCCAGTAGTATCACCGGGACAAGGAACACTGAA. Translation gives CASSITGTRNTE. The full CDR3 protein is CASSITGTRNTEAFF. Drawing the rest from reference TRBV19 and TRBJ1-1, the complete variable domain is DGGITQSPKYLFRKEGQNVTLSCEQNLNHDAMYWYRQDPGQGLRLIYYSQIVNDFQKGDIAEGYSVSREKKESFPLTVTSAQKNPTAFYLCASSITGTRNTEAFFGQGTRLTVV.

This clone came up many times. The sequenced fragment ends 3 residues before the CDR3 boundary, so the rest is inferred from the germline J gene. The chain has TRBV14 and TRBJ2-7; 8 bases are a match to TRBD1. Germline CDR1 SGHDN, CDR2 FVKESK. V shed 1 base and J 6 bases; nucleotides not matched to a gene: 8. The CDR3 extends over 15 amino acids. The CDR3 sequence: CASSQGVTGVAEQYF. The part of the CDR3 DNA that was read is TGTGCCAGCAGCCAAGGTGTGACAGGGGTTGCCGAG.

This clone was observed at least ten times. Read sequence stops 3 residues before the CDR3 end, and the germline J gene provides the missing end. The chain links TRBV20-1 to TRBJ1-2; TRBD1 matches 7 bases. The CDR3 consists of 14 residues. Germline CDR1 DFQATT, CDR2 SNEGSKA (reference sequence). After removal of 4 bases from V and 0 bases from J, the junction contained 5 bases not matched to a gene. The covered CDR3 bases are TGCAGTGCTAATCGAGGGGGCGCTAACTATGGC. Encoded protein: CSANRGGANYG. The entire CDR3 reads CSANRGGANYGYTF.

In its sample, this clone was seen many times. The sequenced fragment ends 3 residues before the CDR3 boundary, so the rest is inferred from the germline J gene. The J gene is TRBJ2-3, the V gene TRBV4-1, with TRBD2 matching 14 bases. CDR3 length: 18 amino acids. CDR1 MGHRA and CDR2 YSYEKL come from the germline V gene. V was pared by 4 bases and J by 3 bases, with 9 bases of the junction left unmatched. Incomplete CDR3 DNA: TGCGCCAGCAGCCTGAGACTAGCGGGGGGGCTGAATACAGATACG. Its protein product is CASSLRLAGGLNTDT. The complete CDR3 reads CASSLRLAGGLNTDTQYF.

This clone was observed at least ten times. The sequenced CDR3 bases are TGTGCCAGCAGCCGGGACTTCTCGGCCTACAATGAG. Its protein product is CASSRDFSAYNE. The CDR3 as a whole reads CASSRDFSAYNEQFF. The rearrangement uses TRBV7-2 and TRBJ2-1; maybe TRBD2 (6 bases). Read coverage stops 3 residues before the CDR3 terminus; the germline J gene supplies the remainder. Germline CDR1 reads SGHTA; CDR2 reads FQGNSA. Trimming shortened V by 5 bases and J by 2 bases, and 13 bases separated the two germline ends. The CDR3 has 15 residues.

This clone occurred many times. The DNA ends 3 residues before the CDR3 does, and the rest of the CDR3 is filled in from the germline J gene. This chain connects TRBV5-1 to TRBJ2-5; TRBD1 matches at 12 bases. The CDR3 is 16 residues long. Germline values: CDR1 SGHRS, CDR2 YFSETQ. J gave up 4 bases and V 4 bases, and 8 bases lay outside the gene matches. CDR3: CASSGSGTGGAETQYF. The sequenced CDR3 bases are TGCGCCAGCAGCGGTTCCGGGACAGGGGGCGCAGAGACC.

There are many counts of this clone. The read is 3 residues too short to cover the CDR3 end, so that end is filled in from the germline J gene. The chain couples TRBV30 to TRBJ1-1; weak D call: TRBD1 (6 bases). The germline gives CDR1 GTSNPN, CDR2 SVGIG (reference sequence). The CDR3 contains 12 residues. The sequenced part of the CDR3 DNA is TGTGCCTGGAAGGGGATCGACAGGCAA. Protein product: CAWKGIDRQ. The CDR3 reads in full as CAWKGIDRQAFF.

At least ten counts were recorded for this clone. At one of its ends the junction is not consistent with the germline gene, which may arise from a read error. The CDR3 end falls 3 residues outside the read, so it is completed with the germline J gene. V and J are TRBV4-2 and TRBJ1-2; 9 bases align to TRBD1. The CDR3 is 16 residues long. Looked up from germline, CDR1 is LGHNA and CDR2 is YNFKEQ. Here the CDR3 reads CASSPVLTGQGYGYTF. The CDR3 DNA, read in part, is TGCGCCAGCAGCCCCGTCCTCACGGGACAGGGCTATGGC.

This clone was counted at least ten times. The CDR3 bases that were read are TGTGCCAGCAGCTTAGTCCAGGGGAACACCGGGGAG. The encoded protein is CASSLVQGNTGE. The whole CDR3 protein reads CASSLVQGNTGELFF. The V gene is TRBV7-9, the J gene TRBJ2-2, with TRBD1 as a possible D gene (5 bases). The CDR3 extends 3 residues past the end of the read, so its final part is completed from the germline J gene. Trimming removed 1 base at V and 1 base at J, with 7 bases between. CDR3 length: 15 amino acids. Germline CDR1 SEHNR, CDR2 FQNEAQ (reference sequence).

This clone was detected ten times or more. CDR3 DNA, as far as it was read: TGTGCCAGCAGCTGGCAACAGGGGGTTGCCTACGAG. Translation: CASSWQQGVAYE. The whole CDR3 region reads CASSWQQGVAYEQYF. V usage is TRBV7-2 and J usage is TRBJ2-7; the match to TRBD1 covers 8 bases. The read falls 3 residues short of the CDR3 end, and the missing part is taken from the germline J gene. Germline assignment: CDR1 SGHTA and CDR2 FQGNSA. Trimming removed 4 bases from V and 2 bases from J; junction bases left unmatched: 7. This CDR3 has 15 residues.

This clone appeared many times. The CDR3 goes on 3 residues after the read ends, and that part is filled in from the germline J gene. This chain connects TRBV5-1 to TRBJ2-2; TRBD1 might be the D (5 bases). V gave up 0 bases and J gave up 4 bases, with 7 bases separating them. Looked up from germline, CDR1 is SGHRS and CDR2 is YFSETQ. The CDR3 sequence is 14 residues long. The covered CDR3 bases are TGCGCCAGCAGCTTGGGACAGTTCACCGGGGAG. The encoded protein is CASSLGQFTGE. The whole CDR3 protein is CASSLGQFTGELFF.

This clone was seen repeatedly, ten times or more. The read finishes 3 residues shy of the CDR3 end, and the germline J gene is used to complete it. This rearrangement joins TRBV11-2 to TRBJ2-4; D is perhaps TRBD2 (6 bases). The CDR3 is 15 amino acids. The V end was cut by 5 bases, the J end by 9 bases, with 20 bases between. The V gene's germline CDR1 is SGHAT and CDR2 FQNNGV. The CDR3 loop reads CASSQITGTRGIQYF. The sequenced CDR3 bases are TGTGCCAGCAGCCAGATAACCGGGACTCGTGGCATT.

This clone came up many times. The read ends 3 residues shy of where the CDR3 ends; the end is completed using the germline J gene. This chain uses TRBV2 with TRBJ1-2; no clear D. The V end lost 7 bases, the J end lost 4 bases, and 10 bases lay between the germline ends. CDR3 length equals 12 residues. The germline gives CDR1 SNHLY, CDR2 FYNNEI. CDR3 DNA (partial): TGTGCCAGCAATCCCGGACTCTATGGC. Translated, it gives CASNPGLYG. The entire CDR3 protein reads CASNPGLYGYTF. Full variable domain (rest looked up from reference TRBV2 and TRBJ1-2): EPEVTQTPSHQVTQMGQEVILRCVPISNHLYFYWYRQILGQKVEFLVSFYNNEISEKSEIFDDQFSVERPDGSNFTLKIRSTKLEDSAMYFCASNPGLYGYTFGSGTRLTVV.